This T cell receptor (beta chain) was identified in a study of Ad26.COV2.S vaccination and SARS-CoV-2 variants. Profiling relied on immunoSEQ multiplex PCR, and the TCRdb table lists in-frame clones only, not all of them. The repertoire has some 500,000 clones, nearly 90% of them found once; the top ten carry about 2.5%. Treatment given: 15 to 20 received Ad26.COV2.S at low or high dose, single or two shots; about 5 received placebo; per-sample allocation not given. On day 63 after the first injection, vaccine and placebo recipients gave samples. This receptor was identified in a person aged 18-65 years who received the Ad26.COV2.S COVID-19 vaccine or a placebo. Sequenced material: peripheral blood, taken in a trial of Ad26.COV2.S vaccine versus placebo.

The CDR3 DNA is TGTGCCCGACCCGGGGCCACCGGGGAGCTGTTTTTT. Translation: CARPGATGELFF. V is TRBV30 and J is TRBJ2-2; either TRBD1 or TRBD2 may supply D (5 bases each). Germline V lookup: CDR1 GTSNPN, CDR2 SVGIG (reference sequence). This CDR3 has 12 amino acids. V lost 8 bases, J lost 4 bases, and 11 bases lay in between.